The sequence of this TCR beta chain was determined in a study of blood T cell repertoires in COVID-19. In the study overall: Spain, Italy and the United States supplied samples that represented acute and convalescent COVID-19.

Sequenced by immunoSEQ multiplex PCR; TCRdb stores in-frame clones only, minus some. The table has more than 75,000 clones, about 91% seen once; the top ten hold 4% to 5.5%. Germline-derived CDR1 and CDR2 are SGHNT and YENEEA. The CDR3 covers 15 residues. V shed 5 bases and J 4 bases; nucleotides not matched to a gene: 9. The material sequenced was peripheral blood. The chain carries TRBV11-3 and TRBJ2-5, with 8 positions matching TRBD2. The sequence derives from a woman older than 75 with acute or convalescent COVID-19. CDR3 sequence: CASSLRGSGGETQYF. DNA of the CDR3: TGTGCCAGCAGCCTACGAGGGAGCGGGGGAGAGACCCAGTACTTC.